The 9 T cell receptor beta chains listed next were all sequenced from one sample in a study of T cells in Graves' hyperthyroidism and ophthalmopathy. RNA transcripts yielded amplified TCR beta CDR3 regions. TCR CDR3 underwent first-round RT-PCR with the HTBI primer set. MiXCR was run by TCRdb on the multiplex PCR reads, yielding one entry per CDR3 protein. The data show 690,000 or so distinct CDR3 sequences, with around 20% seen just once and 16% held by the top ten. Sequencing was performed on blood. These receptors originate from a woman aged 45 to 65 with Graves' hyperthyroidism that later progressed to Graves' ophthalmopathy.

The J gene is TRBJ2-1, the V gene TRBV4-1; TRBD2 matches at 9 bases. Losses at the gene ends were 1 base for V and 3 bases for J; bases not matched to a gene: 4. This CDR3 contains 16 residues. Germline V gene lookup returns CDR1 MGHRA and CDR2 YSYEKL. In DNA form, the CDR3 reads TGCGCCAGCAGCCAAGGGGGGCGGGGGGGCTACAATGAGCAGTTCTTC. Translation: CASSQGGRGGYNEQFF.

This clonotype has ten or more counts. The V gene is TRBV20-1, the J gene TRBJ2-1, with 10 bases lining up with TRBD2. The V gene end was trimmed by 5 bases and the J gene end by 5 bases; junction bases not matched to a gene: 9. The CDR3 has 15 amino acids. CDR1 is DFQATT and CDR2 is SNEGSKA in the germline V gene (reference sequence). CDR3: CSASGAGGPDNEQFF. CDR3 nucleotides: TGCAGTGCTTCCGGAGCGGGGGGGCCGGACAATGAGCAGTTCTTC.

This clonotype occurred many times. The rearrangement joins TRBV11-3 to TRBJ2-3; 10 bases align to TRBD1. Germline-derived CDR1 and CDR2 are SGHNT and YENEEA. This CDR3 has 15 amino acids. V dropped 5 bases and J dropped 2; count of bases not matched to a gene: 4. The CDR3 coding sequence is TGTGCCAGCAGCGCCAGACAGGGGGCCACAGATACGCAGTATTTT. Protein sequence: CASSARQGATDTQYF.

This clonotype showed up many times. The rearrangement joins TRBV6-5 to TRBJ1-5; D is possibly TRBD1 (5 bases). Germline V gene sequence: CDR1 MNHEY, CDR2 SVGAGI. The CDR3 is 15 residues long. Between the trimmed V and J ends, which lost 3 bases and 6 bases, there was a span of 15 bases. The chain's CDR3 is CASSYRYEGTQPQHF. The CDR3 DNA reads as TGTGCCAGCAGTTATAGGTATGAGGGGACTCAGCCCCAGCATTTT.

V is TRBV19 and J is TRBJ1-1, with D unresolved. Germline assignment: CDR1 LNHDA and CDR2 SQIVND (reference sequence). V lost 0 bases, J lost 6 bases, and 11 bases lay in between. The CDR3 length is 14 residues. In nucleotides, the CDR3 is TGTGCCAGTAGTATAGATTCCGGGGTCGCTGAAGCTTTCTTT. This sequence encodes CASSIDSGVAEAFF.

As concerns this clonotype: A much bigger clone sits one base away, suggesting this may be a read error. The J gene is TRBJ2-1, the V gene TRBV11-1; 10 nucleotides match TRBD1. CDR1 and CDR2 from the germline V gene are SGHAT and FQDESV (reference sequence). There are 16 residues in the CDR3. CDR3 nucleotide sequence: TGTACCAGCAGTTACCGGGACAGGGGATCCTACAATGAGCAGTTCTTC. It specifies CTSSYRDRGSYNEQFF. Full variable domain (rest looked up from reference TRBV11-1 and TRBJ2-1): EAEVAQSPRYKITEKSQAVAFWCDPISGHATLYWYRQILGQGPELLVQFQDESVVDDSQLPKDRFSAERLKGVDSTLKIQPAELGDSAMYLCTSSYRDRGSYNEQFFGPGTRLTVL.

The V call is TRBV29-1, the J call TRBJ2-7, with TRBD1 matching 10 bases. The length of the CDR3 is 13 residues. V was clipped by 3 bases and J by 6 bases; unmatched bases: 5. Germline V gives CDR1 SQVTM, CDR2 ANQGSEA. The CDR3 region has the DNA TGCAGCGTTGATGGACAGGGGGGGAGCGAGCAGTACTTC. The encoded protein is CSVDGQGGSEQYF.

This clonotype was detected ten times or more. V usage is TRBV7-3 and J usage is TRBJ2-1, with TRBD1 identical over 8 bases. Trimming removed 1 base from V and 10 bases from J; junction bases left unmatched: 6. The CDR3 totals 14 residues. Germline assignment: CDR1 SGHTA and CDR2 FQGTGA. In DNA form, the CDR3 reads TGTGCCAGCAGCTTAAAAGGGACAGGACAAGAGCAGTTCTTC. It encodes CASSLKGTGQEQFF.

This clonotype has a count of ten or more. The chain uses TRBV20-1 and TRBJ1-1; the D is unclear. In germline, CDR1 is DFQATT, CDR2 SNEGSKA (reference sequence). This CDR3 comprises 11 residues. Trimming took off 4 bases at V and 4 bases at J, with 7 bases between the two ends. CDR3 loop: CSATPSTEAFF. CDR3 DNA sequence: TGCAGTGCTACCCCAAGCACTGAAGCTTTCTTT.